This T cell receptor beta chain was sequenced in a study of technical replicates of blood from a few donors. V shed 6 bases and J 9 bases; nucleotides not matched to a gene: 22. CDR1 and CDR2 (germline): LGHNT, FRNRAP. This CDR3 is 19 amino acids long. TCRdb keeps only in-frame clones here, not all; method: immunoSEQ multiplex PCR. This table holds 85,000 to 100,000 clones, approximately 95% found once. This receptor was obtained from a human donor in good health. Input material: T cells isolated from PBMCs. J is TRBJ1-5 and V is TRBV12-5; the match to TRBD1 covers 11 bases. The CDR3 DNA sequence: TGTGCTAGTGGACCCCCCGGGACAGGGGGAATTGGGTCCCCCCGGCCCCAGCATTTT. It yields the protein CASGPPGTGGIGSPRPQHF.